A selection of T cell receptor beta chains follows, all from one sample in a study of T-cell reconstitution after alpha-beta-depleted transplantation in children. TCRdb redid the calling of the PCR reads with MiXCR, one entry per CDR3 protein. The sample holds about 98,000 distinct CDR3 sequences, approximately 8% seen once. Sequenced here: PBMCs, sampled before TCRalphabeta/CD19-depleted stem cell transplant. All receptors derive from a boy between 2 and 10 years old with acute lymphoblastic leukemia, due to receive a stem cell transplant. Each CDR3 is given with its conserved first and last residue. A D gene is named only where the DNA matches it firmly. Clone size is given for some rows only: seen once, a few or many times, or a class if the clone is expanded.

clone_size j_call v_call d_call cdr3_nt cdr3_aa
few TRBJ2-5 TRBV7-7 TRBD2 TGTGCTAGCAGCCCCCTTGGGGAGGGCTGGGAGACCCAGTACTTC CASSPLGEGWETQYF
few TRBJ1-2 TRBV27 TRBD1 TGTGCCAGCAGTTTATCCTCCCCGGGACAGCTCTTCTATGGCTACACCTTC CASSLSSPGQLFYGYTF
few TRBJ2-1 TRBV7-6 TRBD2 TGTGCCAGCAGCTTATTCGTCGGCGGGAGCTCCTACAATGAGCAGTTCTTC CASSLFVGGSSYNEQFF
many TRBJ2-1 TRBV5-1 TRBD2 TGCGCCAGCAGCGTACTAGCGGGGGACTACAATGAGCAGTTCTTC CASSVLAGDYNEQFF
many TRBJ2-7 TRBV7-6 TRBD1 TGTGCCAGCAGCTTAGCGGGGACAGCATACGAGCAGTACTTC CASSLAGTAYEQYF
few TRBJ2-7 TRBV7-3 - TGTGCCAGCAGCTTTTGGACAGAGTACGAGCAGTACTTC CASSFWTEYEQYF
few TRBJ2-1 TRBV4-2 - TGTGCCAGCAACGGGGGCCCCTACAATGAGCAGTTCTTC CASNGGPYNEQFF
many TRBJ1-3 TRBV4-1 TRBD1 TGCGCCAGCAGCCTAACGCAGACAGGGGCCCTCTCTGGAAACACCATATATTTT CASSLTQTGALSGNTIYF
- TRBJ2-1 TRBV4-3 TRBD1 TGCGCCAGCAGCCTAGAAAGCCCCGGGACAGAAACCTACAATGAGCAGTTCTTC CASSLESPGTETYNEQFF
many TRBJ1-1 TRBV20-1 - TGCAGTGCTAAAGGGGGAGAGACTGAAGCTTTCTTT CSAKGGETEAFF
many TRBJ2-5 TRBV7-2 - TGTGCCAGCAGCTTAGAGACCCAGTACTTC CASSLETQYF
few TRBJ2-3 TRBV7-6 TRBD1 TGTGCCAGCAGCTTAACAGGGGCAGACACAGATACGCAGTATTTT CASSLTGADTDTQYF
- TRBJ2-2 TRBV9 - TGTGCCAGCAGCGTATACAGGGAGGACACCGGGGAGCTGTTTTTT CASSVYREDTGELFF
many TRBJ1-6 TRBV5-1 TRBD1 TGCGCCAGCAGCTTATGGGACAGTAATTCACCCCTCCACTTT CASSLWDSNSPLHF
- TRBJ1-2 TRBV14 TRBD1 TGTGCCAGCAGCCAGCGCGGACAGGGGAGACTCTATGGCTACACCTTC CASSQRGQGRLYGYTF
few TRBJ2-7 TRBV7-9 TRBD2 TGTGCCAGCAGCTTACCAGACGCGGGAGGGGAGCAGTACTTC CASSLPDAGGEQYF
many TRBJ2-3 TRBV12-5 TRBD2 TGTGCTAGTGGTTTCGCGGGGGGGCCAGATACGCAGTATTTT CASGFAGGPDTQYF
- TRBJ2-6 TRBV7-2 - TGTGCCAGCAAATCGGGCTCTGGGGCCAACGTCCTGACTTTC CASKSGSGANVLTF
few TRBJ2-2 TRBV3-1 TRBD1 TGTGCCAGCAGCCAACCTACCTGGGACAGAAGGACCGGGGAGCTGTTTTTT CASSQPTWDRRTGELFF
many TRBJ2-1 TRBV5-1 - TGCGCCAGCAGCGCTAGCTCCTACAATGAGCAGTTCTTC CASSASSYNEQFF
many TRBJ1-1 TRBV20-1 - TGCAGTGCTAGAGTTGGCGACATGAACACTGAAGCTTTCTTT CSARVGDMNTEAFF
many TRBJ2-3 TRBV7-2 TRBD1 TGTGCCAGCACCCTAGGGGGCGCGAGCACAGATACGCAGTATTTT CASTLGGASTDTQYF
few TRBJ2-2 TRBV19 - TGTGCCAGCGGCAGGGGGGGATCCGGGGAGCTGTTTTTT CASGRGGSGELFF
- TRBJ2-1 TRBV10-1 TRBD2 TGCGCCAGCAGTGGGACCCTAGCGGGGGGGCCCGGAGAGCAGTTCTTC CASSGTLAGGPGEQFF
many TRBJ1-6 TRBV6-1 TRBD1 TGTGCCAGCAGTGATCCGGGACAGGGTGGTTCACCCCTCCACTTT CASSDPGQGGSPLHF
- TRBJ1-3 TRBV3-1 - TGTGCCTCCTGCCAGATCGCGCAGGGCCGAAACACCATATATTTT CASCQIAQGRNTIYF
many TRBJ2-2 TRBV11-3 - TGTGCCAGCAGCTTAGAGTGGCGAACCGGGGAGCTGTTTTTT CASSLEWRTGELFF
many TRBJ2-5 TRBV3-1 - TGTGCCAGCAGCCAGCACACTAGCCCGGAGACCCAGTACTTC CASSQHTSPETQYF
few TRBJ1-6 TRBV19 - TGTGCCAGTAGTATACAGGGGACCTATAATTCACCCCTCCACTTT CASSIQGTYNSPLHF
once TRBJ2-2 TRBV7-9 TRBD2 TGTGCCAGCATCCCGGGGGGGAACACCTGGGAGCTGTTTTTT CASIPGGNTWELFF
few TRBJ2-6 TRBV2 - TGTGCCAGCAGTTTGCAGGTCTCTGGGGCCAACGTCCTGACTTTC CASSLQVSGANVLTF
many TRBJ2-2 TRBV7-2 - TGTGCCAGCAGCTCCCGACGGACGAACACCGGGGAGCTGTTTTTT CASSSRRTNTGELFF
few TRBJ2-7 TRBV24-1 - TGTGCCACCAGTGACAGCTCCTACGAGCAGTACTTC CATSDSSYEQYF
many TRBJ2-5 TRBV6-5 TRBD2 TGTGCCAGCAGTTATGGGCTAGCGGTAGGGACCCAGTACTTC CASSYGLAVGTQYF
many TRBJ2-3 TRBV25-1 TRBD1 TGTGCCAGCAGCGAGACAGGGGAGGCAGATACGCAGTATTTT CASSETGEADTQYF
many TRBJ1-1 TRBV27 TRBD1 TGTGCCAGCAGTTTGGGGAGGACAGGGGGCACTGAAGCTTTCTTT CASSLGRTGGTEAFF
- TRBJ1-1 TRBV5-1 - TGCGCCAGCAGCTTGTTAGGGACCCAGGGGAACACTGAAGCTTTCTTT CASSLLGTQGNTEAFF
many TRBJ2-6 TRBV15 - TGTGCCACCAGCATAGGGACGGGCTCTGGGGCCAACGTCCTGACTTTC CATSIGTGSGANVLTF